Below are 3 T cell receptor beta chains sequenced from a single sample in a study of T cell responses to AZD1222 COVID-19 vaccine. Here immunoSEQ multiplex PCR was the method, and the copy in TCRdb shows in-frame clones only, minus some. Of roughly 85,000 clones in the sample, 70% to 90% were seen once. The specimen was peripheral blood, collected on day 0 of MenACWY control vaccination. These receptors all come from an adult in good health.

This CDR3 reads CATREDSSDTQYF. CDR3 in DNA: TGTGCCACCAGGGAGGACTCATCAGATACGCAGTATTTT. This chain connects TRBV24-1 to TRBJ2-3, with D possibly being TRBD2 (5 bases). Germline assignment: CDR1 KGHDR and CDR2 SFDVKD. The V and J ends lost 7 bases and 4 bases respectively, with 11 bases between them. The CDR3 is 13 amino acids.

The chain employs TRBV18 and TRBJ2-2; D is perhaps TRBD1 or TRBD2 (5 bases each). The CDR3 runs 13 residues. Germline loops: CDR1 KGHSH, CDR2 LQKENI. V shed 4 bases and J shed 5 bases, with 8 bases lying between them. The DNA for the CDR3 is TGTGCCAGCTCACTCAGGGAGACCGGGGAGCTGTTTTTT. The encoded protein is CASSLRETGELFF.

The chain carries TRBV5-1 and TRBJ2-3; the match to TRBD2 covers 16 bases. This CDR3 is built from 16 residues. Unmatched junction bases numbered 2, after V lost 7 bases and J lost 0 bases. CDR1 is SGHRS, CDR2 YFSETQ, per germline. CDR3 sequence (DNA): TGCGCCAGCGGGACTAGCGGGGGGGCGAGCACAGATACGCAGTATTTT. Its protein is CASGTSGGASTDTQYF.